The rows below give T cell receptor beta chains drawn from one sample of a study of vaccination effects on CD4 cells after COVID-19. These receptors' targets are unknown. Clones were sequenced by immunoSEQ multiplex PCR, and TCRdb holds only the in-frame ones, with some missing. Here the sample spans around 81,000 clones, 77% being singletons. The sample here was CD4+ T cells from PBMCs cultured with HCoV-OC43 spike peptides, taken after COVID-19 vaccination. The receptors originated from a human donor who received a COVID-19 vaccine. The CDR3 runs from the conserved cysteine through the conserved F or W. Each record gives: J gene, clone size, V gene, D gene, CDR3 protein, CDR3 DNA. D genes are given only for firm matches. Clone size is not always given. Where it is, it says once, few, many or a class for expanded clones.

>TRBJ1-1|-|TRBV19|-
CASSLVGGNTEAFF
TGTGCCAGTAGTCTCGTGGGTGGGAACACTGAAGCTTTCTTT
>TRBJ1-1|once|TRBV28|-
CASRPGGGTGAFF
TGTGCCAGCAGACCGGGAGGGGGAACCGGAGCTTTCTTT
>TRBJ2-2|-|TRBV7-3|-
CASSLGGSTGELFF
TGTGCCAGCAGCTTAGGGGGTTCCACCGGGGAGCTGTTTTTT
>TRBJ1-3|few|TRBV4-3|-
CASSRVLGNTIYF
TGCGCCAGCAGCAGAGTGCTTGGAAACACCATATATTTT
>TRBJ2-1|-|TRBV5-1|TRBD1
CASSDPQGANEQFF
TGCGCCAGCAGTGACCCCCAGGGGGCAAATGAGCAGTTCTTC
>TRBJ1-1|-|TRBV7-3|-
CASSPLVWRENTEAFF
TGTGCCAGCAGCCCCCTTGTTTGGCGAGAAAACACTGAAGCTTTCTTT
>TRBJ1-4|-|TRBV5-5|-
CASSLGVRNEKLFF
TGTGCCAGCAGCTTGGGGGTACGGAATGAAAAACTGTTTTTT
>TRBJ2-6|-|TRBV4-1|TRBD2
CASSLSGGSPSGANVLTF
TGCGCCAGCAGCCTAAGCGGGGGTTCCCCCTCTGGGGCCAACGTCCTGACTTTC
>TRBJ1-2|-|TRBV9|-
CASSNTDRNTNYGYTF
TGTGCCAGCAGCAACACTGACAGGAATACTAACTATGGCTACACCTTC
>TRBJ1-6|-|TRBV3-1/TRBV3-2|-
CASSQGGYSPLHF
TGTGCCAGCAGCCAAGGAGGGTATTCACCCCTCCACTTT
>TRBJ2-5|-|TRBV3-1/TRBV3-2|TRBD1
CASSLSRGWETQYF
TGTGCCAGCAGCCTGAGCAGGGGGTGGGAGACCCAGTACTTC
>TRBJ1-1|-|TRBV19|-
CASKVREGGTEAFF
TGTGCCAGTAAGGTCAGGGAAGGAGGCACTGAAGCTTTCTTT
>TRBJ2-3|-|TRBV28|TRBD2
CASSLAGGVNTQYF
TGTGCCAGCAGTTTAGCGGGGGGGGTGAATACGCAGTATTTT
>TRBJ1-2|-|TRBV5-6|-
CASSRTVGGRGGYTF
TGTGCCAGCAGCCGTACAGTCGGGGGGAGGGGTGGCTACACCTTC
>TRBJ1-2|-|TRBV7-2|TRBD1
CASSFKGQNYGYTF
TGTGCCAGCAGTTTCAAGGGACAGAACTATGGCTACACCTTC
>TRBJ1-4|-|TRBV5-1|-
CASSLQGGGREKLFF
TGCGCCAGCAGCTTGCAAGGGGGTGGTCGTGAAAAACTGTTTTTT
>TRBJ1-2|-|TRBV6-6|-
CASKGTNYGYTF
TGTGCCAGCAAGGGAACTAACTATGGCTACACCTTC
>TRBJ2-3|-|TRBV3-1/TRBV3-2|-
CASSQDIRRTQYF
TGTGCCAGCAGCCAAGATATAAGGAGGACGCAGTATTTT
>TRBJ2-2|few|TRBV7-8|-
CASSLVRGDTGELFF
TGTGCCAGCAGCTTAGTTCGGGGAGACACCGGGGAGCTGTTTTTT
>TRBJ1-2|-|TRBV4-1|-
CASSQVLLSKANYGYTF
TGCGCCAGCAGCCAAGTTCTGTTGAGTAAAGCTAACTATGGCTACACCTTC
>TRBJ2-4|-|TRBV7-3|TRBD2
CASSLSRGGNIQYF
TGTGCCAGCAGCTTAAGTCGGGGGGGAAACATTCAGTACTTC
>TRBJ1-1|-|TRBV5-4|-
CASSRLGVNTEAFF
TGTGCCAGCAGCCGGCTAGGGGTGAACACTGAAGCTTTCTTT
>TRBJ1-1|-|TRBV2|TRBD1
CASSEGTGEAFF
TGTGCCAGCAGTGAGGGGACAGGTGAAGCTTTCTTT
>TRBJ1-6|few|TRBV4-2|-
CASSQGGAVVYNSPLHF
TGTGCCAGCAGCCAAGGGGGGGCGGTCGTCTATAATTCACCCCTCCACTTT
>TRBJ2-1|-|TRBV6-5|-
CASSDRDYNEQFF
TGTGCCAGCAGCGACCGGGACTACAATGAGCAGTTCTTC
>TRBJ2-4|-|TRBV27|-
CASRMSGLAKNIQYF
TGTGCCAGCAGGATGTCGGGACTAGCCAAAAACATTCAGTACTTC
>TRBJ1-2|-|TRBV7-9|-
CASSLQGGLGYTF
TGTGCCAGCAGCTTACAAGGGGGACTTGGCTACACCTTC
>TRBJ2-2|few|TRBV5-6|-
CASSSPWGSANTGELFF
TGTGCCAGCAGCTCCCCCTGGGGAAGCGCGAACACCGGGGAGCTGTTTTTT
>TRBJ1-1|-|TRBV18|TRBD1
CASSPRTGAEAFF
TGTGCCAGCTCACCCAGGACAGGGGCTGAAGCTTTCTTT
>TRBJ2-2|-|TRBV7-9|-
CASSLAETGTGELFF
TGTGCCAGCAGCTTAGCTGAGACAGGCACCGGGGAGCTGTTTTTT
>TRBJ2-5|-|TRBV2|-
CASSPRGLQETQYF
TGTGCCAGCAGTCCCCGGGGTCTCCAAGAGACCCAGTACTTC
>TRBJ1-2|few|TRBV6-5|-
CASSSAGLDGYTF
TGTGCCAGCAGTTCCGCAGGGTTGGATGGCTACACCTTC
>TRBJ2-3|few|TRBV6-2/TRBV6-3|TRBD2
CASSAGTSGADTQYF
TGTGCCAGCAGTGCCGGGACTAGCGGGGCAGATACGCAGTATTTT
>TRBJ2-3|-|TRBV15|-
CATSRRANTDTQYF
TGTGCCACCAGCAGAAGGGCGAACACAGATACGCAGTATTTT
>TRBJ1-5|-|TRBV4-3|-
CASSPQWMGQPQHF
TGCGCCAGCAGCCCTCAGTGGATGGGTCAGCCCCAGCATTTT
>TRBJ2-5|-|TRBV2|-
CASGDSLQETQYF
TGTGCCAGCGGCGACAGTCTCCAAGAGACCCAGTACTTC
>TRBJ1-3|-|TRBV6-5|-
CASSYSGGSLGNTIYF
TGTGCCAGCAGTTACTCGGGAGGTTCTCTGGGAAACACCATATATTTT
>TRBJ1-1|-|TRBV7-6|TRBD1
CASSLPGGAQAFF
TGTGCCAGCAGCTTACCAGGGGGAGCCCAAGCTTTCTTT
>TRBJ2-1|once|TRBV7-8|-
CASSLGRDNEQFF
TGTGCCAGCAGCTTAGGCAGGGATAATGAGCAGTTCTTC
>TRBJ1-1|-|TRBV10-1|-
CASALTGNTEAFF
TGCGCCAGCGCTTTGACAGGGAACACTGAAGCTTTCTTT
>TRBJ2-1|few|TRBV24-1|TRBD1
CAAGQGPYNEQFF
TGTGCCGCCGGACAGGGCCCCTACAATGAGCAGTTCTTC
>TRBJ1-1|-|TRBV19|-
CASKQGETEAFF
TGTGCCAGTAAGCAGGGCGAGACTGAAGCTTTCTTT
>TRBJ2-1|-|TRBV7-2|TRBD1
CASSEGQGALNEQFF
TGTGCCAGCAGCGAGGGACAGGGGGCTTTAAATGAGCAGTTCTTC
>TRBJ2-5|-|TRBV19|TRBD2
CASSGGVIETQYF
TGTGCCAGTAGCGGGGGGGTTATAGAGACCCAGTACTTC
>TRBJ2-2|-|TRBV6-5|-
CASSYDRGAIGELFF
TGTGCCAGCAGTTACGATCGCGGTGCGATTGGGGAGCTGTTTTTT
>TRBJ2-2|once|TRBV28|-
CASDRGNTGELFF
TGTGCCAGCGACCGGGGTAACACCGGGGAGCTGTTTTTT
>TRBJ2-6|once|TRBV6-5|-
CASSYRSSGANVLTF
TGTGCCAGCAGTTACAGGTCTTCTGGGGCCAACGTCCTGACTTTC
>TRBJ2-3|-|TRBV7-8|-
CASSISVDTQYF
TGTGCCAGCAGCATCAGTGTGGATACGCAGTATTTT
>TRBJ2-5|-|TRBV2|-
CASRSGEETQYF
TGTGCCAGCAGATCGGGAGAAGAGACCCAGTACTTC
>TRBJ1-1|-|TRBV6-2/TRBV6-3|-
CASSYDRDTEAFF
TGTGCCAGCAGTTACGACAGAGACACTGAAGCTTTCTTT
>TRBJ1-4|-|TRBV19|-
CASSITHATANEKLFF
TGTGCCAGTAGTATTACTCACGCCACAGCTAATGAAAAACTGTTTTTT
>TRBJ2-5|-|TRBV7-2|-
CASSLASQETQYF
TGTGCCAGCAGCTTAGCTAGCCAAGAGACCCAGTACTTC
>TRBJ2-4|-|TRBV18|-
CASSPRGGDIQYF
TGTGCCAGCTCACCCAGGGGTGGCGACATTCAGTACTTC
>TRBJ2-3|-|TRBV6-5|-
CASSRASTDTQYF
TGTGCCAGCAGTCGGGCCAGCACAGATACGCAGTATTTT